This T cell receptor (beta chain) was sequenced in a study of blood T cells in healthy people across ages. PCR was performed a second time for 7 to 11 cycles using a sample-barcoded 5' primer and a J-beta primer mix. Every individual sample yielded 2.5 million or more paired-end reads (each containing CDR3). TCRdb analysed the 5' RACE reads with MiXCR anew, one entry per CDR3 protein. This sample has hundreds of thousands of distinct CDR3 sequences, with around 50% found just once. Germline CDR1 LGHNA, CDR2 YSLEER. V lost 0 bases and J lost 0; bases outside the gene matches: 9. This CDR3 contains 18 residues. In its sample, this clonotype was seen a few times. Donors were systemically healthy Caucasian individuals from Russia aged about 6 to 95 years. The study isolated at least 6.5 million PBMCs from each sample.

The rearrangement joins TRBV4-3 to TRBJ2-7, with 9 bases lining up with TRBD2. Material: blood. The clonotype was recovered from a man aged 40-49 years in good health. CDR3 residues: CASSQDHSGSLNSYEQYF. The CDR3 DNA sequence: TGCGCCAGCAGCCAAGATCATAGCGGGAGCCTAAACTCCTACGAGCAGTACTTC.